The source of this TCR beta chain is a study of blood T cells in healthy people across ages. Germline-derived CDR1 and CDR2 are SGHKS and YYEKEE (reference sequence). Trimming cost V 3 bases and J 7 bases, with 13 bases left between them. This CDR3 comprises 14 residues. Every sample gave at least 5 micrograms of total RNA when it was extracted. Notes on the study in general: Strong correlation existed between TCR beta diversity and naive T cell percentage. More naive CD4+ cells and higher diversity were found in long-lived than in aged donors.

Sample-barcoded 5' priming and a J-beta primer mix drove a second PCR of roughly 6 to 12 cycles. TCRdb re-derived calls from the 5' RACE reads in MiXCR, one entry per CDR3 protein. The data contain about 1.6 million distinct CDR3 sequences, around 35% of them singletons. As concerns this clonotype: Its antigen remains unknown.

The J gene is TRBJ2-2, the V gene TRBV5-5; weak D call: TRBD1 (5 bases). Sequenced: blood. This TCR was recovered from a woman in her twenties or thirties in good health. CDR3 nucleotides: TGTGCCAGCAGCTGGGCTAGGGGATACGGGGAGCTGTTTTTT. As protein: CASSWARGYGELFF.